Listed below are T cell receptor beta chains from one sample, sequenced in a study of shared clonotypes between healthy human individuals. The data were produced by immunoSEQ multiplex PCR, yet TCRdb's version contains in-frame clones alone and is incomplete. The sample has 2 million to 2.5 million clones; 92% are singletons. The material sequenced was naive CD4+ T cells from PBMCs. The source of these receptors is a man aged 18 to 30 in good health. Some clones in this sample may be carry-over from other donors' samples. CDR3s include the opening cysteine and the closing phenylalanine or tryptophan. Fields, in order: D gene, clone size, J gene, V gene, CDR3 protein, CDR3 DNA. The D gene is left open where the match is weak. Rows may omit the clone size; those that give it use once, few, many or a size class.

TRBD2 | . | TRBJ2-6 | TRBV28 | CASSLSGEGPSGANVLTF | TGTGCCAGCAGTTTATCGGGGGAGGGTCCCTCTGGGGCCAACGTCCTGACTTTC
. | . | TRBJ2-5 | TRBV5-1 | CASSPTMEETQYF | TGCGCCAGCAGCCCCACCATGGAGGAGACCCAGTACTTC
. | . | TRBJ1-4 | TRBV7-9 | CASSLDAGSNEKLFF | TGTGCCAGCAGCTTAGATGCGGGCTCTAATGAAAAACTGTTTTTT
TRBD1 | . | TRBJ2-5 | TRBV9 | CASSPRGTGQETQYF | TGTGCCAGCAGCCCAAGGGGGACAGGTCAAGAGACCCAGTACTTC
. | . | TRBJ2-7 | TRBV6-1 | CASHSDQAYEQYF | TGTGCCAGCCATAGCGACCAGGCCTACGAGCAGTACTTC
. | . | TRBJ2-1 | TRBV29-1 | CTGAGDYNEQFF | TGCACCGGGGCTGGTGACTACAATGAGCAGTTCTTC
TRBD2 | . | TRBJ2-1 | TRBV23-1 | CASSQSLAGLYNEQFF | TGCGCCAGCAGTCAAAGCCTAGCGGGTCTGTACAATGAGCAGTTCTTC
. | . | TRBJ2-7 | TRBV14 | CASGNSGYEQYF | TGTGCCAGCGGAAATAGCGGCTACGAGCAGTACTTC
. | . | TRBJ2-3 | TRBV12-5 | CASARSGDTQYF | TGTGCTAGTGCCCGGTCAGGGGATACGCAGTATTTT
TRBD2 | . | TRBJ2-3 | TRBV7-9 | CASSPTGTSGSGDTQYF | TGTGCCAGCAGCCCAACAGGGACTAGCGGGAGTGGAGATACGCAGTATTTT
. | few | TRBJ1-4 | TRBV4-2 | CASSQDGRFNEKLFF | TGTGCCAGCAGCCAAGACGGCAGATTTAACGAAAAACTGTTTTTT
. | once | TRBJ1-2 | TRBV27 | CASSLSIQNTYGYTF | TGTGCCAGCAGTTTATCAATCCAAAACACTTATGGCTACACCTTC
. | . | TRBJ1-2 | TRBV28 | CASSSVMGGYTF | TGTGCCAGCAGTTCCGTAATGGGGGGCTACACCTTC
TRBD2 | once | TRBJ2-3 | TRBV18 | CASSPGLAPDTQYF | TGTGCCAGCTCACCCGGACTAGCGCCGGATACGCAGTATTTT
TRBD2 | . | TRBJ2-5 | TRBV7-2 | CASNPVAGLQETQYF | TGTGCCAGCAACCCGGTAGCGGGTCTCCAAGAGACCCAGTACTTC
TRBD1 | . | TRBJ1-2 | TRBV9 | CASSVRGQNGYTF | TGTGCCAGCAGCGTAAGGGGGCAGAATGGCTACACCTTC
. | once | TRBJ1-1 | TRBV4-1 | CASSQPPRARDTEAFF | TGCGCCAGCAGCCAGCCCCCCAGGGCCCGAGACACTGAAGCTTTCTTT
. | . | TRBJ1-3 | TRBV5-1 | CASSSGTSFSGNTIYF | TGCGCCAGCAGCTCCGGGACCTCTTTCTCTGGAAACACCATATATTTT
. | . | TRBJ2-5 | TRBV5-1 | CASSSPGSQETQYF | TGCGCCAGCAGCTCGCCCGGGAGCCAAGAGACCCAGTACTTC
. | . | TRBJ2-5 | TRBV28 | CASSFARVGGQETQYF | TGTGCCAGCAGTTTCGCCAGGGTCGGCGGCCAAGAGACCCAGTACTTC
. | . | TRBJ1-4 | TRBV28 | CASSITGTYHEKLFF | TGTGCCAGCAGTATAACCGGGACGTACCATGAAAAACTGTTTTTT
TRBD2 | . | TRBJ2-1 | TRBV5-1 | CASSLVALGLAGNEQFF | TGCGCCAGCAGCTTGGTTGCGTTGGGACTAGCGGGAAATGAGCAGTTCTTC
. | . | TRBJ2-7 | TRBV30 | CAWGRTAEQYF | TGTGCCTGGGGACGGACGGCCGAGCAGTACTTC